The rows below give T cell receptor beta chains drawn from one sample of a study of shared clonotypes between healthy human individuals. Only in-frame clones appear in the TCRdb table, and some are missing; sequencing was by immunoSEQ multiplex PCR. The table lists roughly 2 million clones, approximately 95% of them singletons. The sequencing sample was made of naive CD8+ T cells sorted from blood. Receptor source: a man aged 18 to 30 in good health. Each CDR3 is given with its conserved first and last residue. Fields, in order: clone size, D gene, V gene, J gene, CDR3 DNA, CDR3 protein. The D gene is left open where the match is weak. Size is stated for part of the rows, as once, few or many counts, or as a class when the clone is expanded.

.	.	TRBV2	TRBJ1-5	TGTGCCAGCAGTGAGGGGGGGGTCAATCAGCCCCAGCATTTT	CASSEGGVNQPQHF
.	.	TRBV6-5	TRBJ2-6	TGTGCCAGCAGTCAGGCAGGGGCCAACGTCCTGACTTTC	CASSQAGANVLTF
.	TRBD1	TRBV9	TRBJ1-1	TGTGCCAGCAGCGAACAGGGGAGGAACACTGAAGCTTTCTTT	CASSEQGRNTEAFF
.	TRBD1	TRBV7-7	TRBJ2-7	TGTGCTAGCAGCTATGGACAGGGGTCGGGTGAGCAGTACTTC	CASSYGQGSGEQYF
once	.	TRBV5-1	TRBJ2-1	TGCGCCAGCAGCTTGATGAACAACAACTACAATGAGCAGTTCTTC	CASSLMNNNYNEQFF
.	TRBD2	TRBV2	TRBJ2-1	TGTGCCAGCAGTATCCCCATGGGGGGGGCCTACAATGAGCAGTTCTTC	CASSIPMGGAYNEQFF
.	.	TRBV27	TRBJ1-2	TGTGCCAGCAGTACCTCCACAGGGAATCATGGCTACACCTTC	CASSTSTGNHGYTF
.	.	TRBV27	TRBJ2-1	TGTGCCAGCAGGTGGACTCCCAACAATGAGCAGTTCTTC	CASRWTPNNEQFF
.	TRBD1	TRBV7-9	TRBJ2-7	TGTGCCAGCAGCCTGGGGACAGGAATGCTCTACGAGCAGTACTTC	CASSLGTGMLYEQYF
.	TRBD1	TRBV6-1	TRBJ2-7	TGTGCCAGCAGTGAACCCCCCGGGACAGGGAGGTTTGACGTACCCTACGAGCAGTACTTC	CASSEPPGTGRFDVPYEQYF
.	TRBD1	TRBV28	TRBJ1-2	TGTGCCAGCAGTTTAAGCACAGGGGATGGCTACACCTTC	CASSLSTGDGYTF
.	.	TRBV19	TRBJ1-5	TGTGCCAGCCACGGGGGCCTGGGTCAGCCCCAGCATTTT	CASHGGLGQPQHF
.	TRBD2	TRBV7-6	TRBJ2-7	TGTGCCAGCAGCTGGACTAGCGGGACCTACGAGCAGTACTTC	CASSWTSGTYEQYF
.	.	TRBV29-1	TRBJ1-2	TGCAGCGTTGTAGTAGGGAGTGCCGCTGGCTACACCTTC	CSVVVGSAAGYTF
.	TRBD2	TRBV27	TRBJ2-3	TGTGCCAGCAGGCCAGGGACTACCGATGTACGGGGAGATACGCAGTATTTT	CASRPGTTDVRGDTQYF
.	.	TRBV7-9	TRBJ1-2	TGTGCCAGCAGCCAGACGACAGGCGACGGCTACACCTTC	CASSQTTGDGYTF
.	TRBD1	TRBV6-5	TRBJ2-5	TGTGCCAGCAGTCCTTCGACAGGGATAGGAGAGACCCAGTACTTC	CASSPSTGIGETQYF
.	.	TRBV13	TRBJ2-7	TGTGCCAGCAGCTTAGAGGGGGGGAACTACGAGCAGTACTTC	CASSLEGGNYEQYF